This TCR beta chain was sequenced in a study of T cell responses to AZD1222 COVID-19 vaccine. Study results and limitations: Following two doses of AZD1222, Spike-specific TCR breadth and depth rose. A reported finding is that nearly half of spike-specific TCRs target unmutated variant regions. Females outnumbered males among donors, who were mostly white British; clonal diversity was possibly underestimated. The study found vaccine-associated CD4 TCRs spanning spike, dominant at 160-218 and 743-854.

V dropped 6 bases and J dropped 8; count of bases not matched to a gene: 7. CDR3 length equals 15 residues. Looked up from germline, CDR1 is WNHNN and CDR2 is SYGVQD (reference sequence). Notes on this clone: Antigen: not known.

Sequenced by immunoSEQ multiplex PCR; TCRdb stores in-frame clones only, minus some. The repertoire has 70,000 to 95,000 clones, 75% to 95% of them found once; the top ten carry 11%. This clonotype was obtained from an adult who received the AZD1222 COVID-19 vaccine. The sequencing used peripheral blood, collected 28 days after the second AZD1222 dose. V usage is TRBV10-1 and J usage is TRBJ2-1; 13 nucleotides line up with TRBD2. The CDR3 here is CASSQGLAGVDEQFF. As DNA, the CDR3 is TGCGCCAGCAGCCAAGGACTAGCGGGAGTCGATGAGCAGTTCTTC.